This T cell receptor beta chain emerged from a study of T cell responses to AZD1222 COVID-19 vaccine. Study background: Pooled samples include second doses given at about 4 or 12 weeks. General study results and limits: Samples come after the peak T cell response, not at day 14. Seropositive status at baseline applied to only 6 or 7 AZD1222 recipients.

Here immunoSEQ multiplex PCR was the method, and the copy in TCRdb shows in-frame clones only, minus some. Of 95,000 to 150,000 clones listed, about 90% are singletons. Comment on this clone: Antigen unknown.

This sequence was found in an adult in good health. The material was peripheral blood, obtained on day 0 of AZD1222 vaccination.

CDR3 nucleotides: TGTGCCAGCGTGGCGAACACTGAAGCTTTCTTT. Residues: CASVANTEAFF. This chain uses TRBV11-2 with TRBJ1-1; D is ambiguous. Germline assignment: CDR1 SGHAT and CDR2 FQNNGV. V lost 8 bases to trimming and J lost 1 base, with 5 bases between them. The CDR3 is 11 residues long.